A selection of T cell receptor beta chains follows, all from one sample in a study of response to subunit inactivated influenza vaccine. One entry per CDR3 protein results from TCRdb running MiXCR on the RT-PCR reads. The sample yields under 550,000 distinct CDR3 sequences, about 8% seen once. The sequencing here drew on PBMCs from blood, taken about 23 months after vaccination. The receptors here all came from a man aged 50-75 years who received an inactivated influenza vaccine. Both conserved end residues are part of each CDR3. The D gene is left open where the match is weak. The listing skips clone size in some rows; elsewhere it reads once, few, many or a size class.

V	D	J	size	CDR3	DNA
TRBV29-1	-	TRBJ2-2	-	CSVRENTGELFF	TGCAGCGTCCGGGAAAACACCGGGGAGCTGTTTTTT
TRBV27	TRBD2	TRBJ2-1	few	CASSDAGRGVYNEQFF	TGTGCCAGCAGTGACGCCGGCCGGGGGGTTTACAATGAGCAGTTCTTC
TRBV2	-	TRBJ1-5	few	CASSGLLTGHSNQPQHF	TGTGCCAGCAGTGGGCTCTTGACGGGTCATAGCAATCAGCCCCAGCATTTT
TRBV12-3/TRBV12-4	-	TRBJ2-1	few	CASSLGGGGIRVSEQFF	TGTGCCAGCAGTTTAGGAGGGGGCGGGATCAGGGTTAGTGAGCAGTTCTTC
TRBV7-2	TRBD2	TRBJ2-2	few	CASSLVGTRAGELFF	TGTGCCAGCAGCTTAGTCGGGACTAGAGCCGGGGAGCTGTTTTTT
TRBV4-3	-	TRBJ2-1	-	CASSQGIRPSSYNEQFF	TGCGCCAGCAGCCAAGGGATAAGGCCTAGCTCCTACAATGAGCAGTTCTTC
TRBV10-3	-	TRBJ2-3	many	CAISEPIATLPWDKSTDTQYF	TGTGCCATCAGTGAGCCAATAGCTACTCTACCCTGGGACAAAAGCACAGATACGCAGTATTTT
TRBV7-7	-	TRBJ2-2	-	CASSWPPTANTGELFF	TGTGCCAGCAGCTGGCCCCCGACCGCGAACACCGGGGAGCTGTTTTTT
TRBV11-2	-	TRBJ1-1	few	CASSLAFVRGTEAFF	TGTGCCAGCAGCTTGGCGTTCGTTCGGGGCACTGAAGCTTTCTTT
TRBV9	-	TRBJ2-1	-	CASSEGVHNEQFF	TGTGCCAGCAGCGAGGGGGTACACAATGAGCAGTTCTTC
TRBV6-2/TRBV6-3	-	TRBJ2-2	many	CASSRLTVLGELFF	TGTGCCAGCAGCCGCCTGACAGTACTCGGGGAGCTGTTTTTT